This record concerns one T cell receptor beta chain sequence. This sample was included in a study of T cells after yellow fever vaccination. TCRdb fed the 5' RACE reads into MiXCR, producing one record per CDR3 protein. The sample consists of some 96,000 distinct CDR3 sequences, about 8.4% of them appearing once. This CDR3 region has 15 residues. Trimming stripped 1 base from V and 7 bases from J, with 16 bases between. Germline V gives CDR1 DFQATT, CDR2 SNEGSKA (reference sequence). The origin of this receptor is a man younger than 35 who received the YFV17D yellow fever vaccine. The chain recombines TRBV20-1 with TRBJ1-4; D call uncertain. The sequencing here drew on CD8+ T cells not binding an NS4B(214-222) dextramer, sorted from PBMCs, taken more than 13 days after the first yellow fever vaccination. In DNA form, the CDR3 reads TGCAGTGCTAGAGGCCCATCGGGGATGGGTGAAAAACTGTTTTTT. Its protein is CSARGPSGMGEKLFF.